The TCR beta chain described here comes from a study of cytotoxic CD8 clonotypes in ibrutinib-treated CLL. Data came from immunoSEQ multiplex PCR; TCRdb stores just in-frame clones and leaves some out. The data hold some 29,000 clones, with 62% observed a single time. In this sample, this clone turned up a few times. Germline CDR1 reads SGHRS; CDR2 reads YFSETQ. V was clipped by 4 bases and J by 7 bases, with 15 bases between them. The CDR3 sequence is 14 residues long. Sequenced here: PBMCs, sampled before ibrutinib treatment. The V and J genes are TRBV5-1 and TRBJ2-1, with D unresolved. The origin of this receptor is a human donor with chronic lymphocytic leukemia. The CDR3 is CASSPERLYNEQFF. The CDR3 DNA follows: TGCGCCAGCAGCCCGGAACGACTTTATAATGAGCAGTTCTTC.